These 22 T cell receptor beta chains were all obtained from the same sample, sequenced in a study of blood T cell repertoires in COVID-19. Libraries were prepared by immunoSEQ multiplex PCR; TCRdb keeps only in-frame clonotypes and omits some of them. The table includes some 200,000 clones, roughly 80% detected once. The sequenced sample was peripheral blood. The receptors were gathered from a woman aged 80 or over with acute or convalescent COVID-19.

This rearrangement joins TRBV27 to TRBJ2-2, with 8 bases matching TRBD2. The junction had 11 bases not matched to a gene; V was cut back by 4 bases and J by 1 base. This CDR3 is built from 18 residues. CDR1 and CDR2 (germline): MNHEY, SMNVEV (reference sequence). In DNA form, the CDR3 reads TGTGCCAGCAGTTCCGGGCTAGCGGGTCTCCTGAACACCGGGGAGCTGTTTTTT. Translation gives CASSSGLAGLLNTGELFF.

The chain has TRBV5-1 and TRBJ1-4, with no clear D. V gave up 4 bases and J gave up 3 bases, with 13 bases separating them. CDR1 and CDR2 from the germline V gene are SGHRS and YFSETQ. The CDR3 sequence is 15 residues long. CDR3 residues: CASSLQTGANEKLFF. DNA of the CDR3: TGCGCCAGCAGCCTGCAGACGGGAGCTAATGAAAAACTGTTTTTT.

This chain links TRBV7-2 with TRBJ1-2; the D gene is possibly TRBD1 (5 bases). V dropped 7 bases and J dropped 1 base, with 13 bases sitting between them. Germline values: CDR1 SGHTA, CDR2 FQGNSA. The length of the CDR3 is 14 residues. DNA for the CDR3: TGTGCCAGCAACGGTGGGGGGTATAACTATGGCTACACCTTC. Translating gives CASNGGGYNYGYTF.

The chain is built from TRBV28 and TRBJ1-4, with 11 bases lining up with TRBD1. The CDR3 is made up of 16 amino acids. After removal of 4 bases from V and 1 base from J, the junction contained 2 bases not matched to a gene. Per germline, CDR1 MDHEN and CDR2 SYDVKM. CDR3: CASSSGTGGTNEKLFF. The CDR3 DNA reads TGTGCCAGCAGTTCAGGGACAGGGGGAACTAATGAAAAACTGTTTTTT.

The V and J genes are TRBV10-3 and TRBJ1-1; TRBD1 agrees at 7 bases. The trim removed 5 bases at V and 0 bases at J, leaving 6 bases unmatched. The CDR3 extends over 15 amino acids. CDR1 and CDR2 from the germline V gene are ENHRY and SYGVKD. The CDR3 reads CAISYGGQMNTEAFF. The CDR3 DNA reads as TGTGCCATCAGTTACGGGGGACAGATGAACACTGAAGCTTTCTTT.

The chain uses TRBV7-2 and TRBJ1-3, with D possibly being TRBD1 (5 bases). The CDR3 totals 15 residues. Trimming left V 5 bases short and J 0 bases short, with 11 bases between. Germline V gene data show CDR1 as SGHTA and CDR2 as FQGNSA. CDR3 DNA sequence: TGTGCCAGCAGCCCTGACAGTTACTCTGGAAACACCATATATTTT. It encodes CASSPDSYSGNTIYF.

As for this clone: This sample includes further DNA sequences coding for the same CDR3. The chain combines TRBV5-1 with TRBJ1-5; perhaps TRBD1 as D (5 bases). V lost 0 bases and J 2 bases, leaving 9 bases between the germline ends. The CDR3 extends over 15 amino acids. Germline assignment: CDR1 SGHRS and CDR2 YFSETQ. The CDR3 region is CASSLGQGGNQPQHF. The CDR3 DNA follows: TGCGCCAGCAGCTTGGGGCAGGGCGGCAATCAGCCCCAGCATTTT.

The chain has TRBV6-1 and TRBJ1-1; 7 nucleotides match TRBD1. This CDR3 region has 15 residues. Germline V lookup: CDR1 MNHNS, CDR2 SASEGT. V trimming: 3 bases; J trimming: 3 bases; junction bases outside the gene matches: 7. The CDR3 here is CASSERQGADTEAFF. Written as DNA, the CDR3 is TGTGCCAGCAGTGAGAGACAGGGAGCGGACACTGAAGCTTTCTTT.

This clone was recorded only once. The gene calls are TRBV5-6 and TRBJ1-4, with 9 nucleotides matching TRBD1. V gave up 4 bases and J gave up 5 bases; unmatched junction bases: 12. This CDR3 has 17 amino acids. Germline CDR1 is SGHDT and CDR2 is YYEEEE. The CDR3 loop is CASSPLVGGQGNEKLFF. The CDR3 DNA follows: TGTGCCAGCAGCCCCCTGGTCGGCGGACAGGGGAATGAAAAACTGTTTTTT. Looking up the rest from reference TRBV5-6 and TRBJ1-4 gives the full variable domain: DAGVTQSPTHLIKTRGQQVTLRCSPKSGHDTVSWYQQALGQGPQFIFQYYEEEERQRGNFPDRFSGHQFPNYSSELNVNALLLGDSALYLCASSPLVGGQGNEKLFFGSGTQLSVL.

A single count supports this clone. The CDR3 bases are TGTGCCAGCAGCTCTCCGGGAGTAGGACAACGATATGGCTACACCTTC. Translated, it gives CASSSPGVGQRYGYTF. The chain joins TRBV9 to TRBJ1-2; the D gene is possibly TRBD1 (5 bases). CDR1 SGDLS and CDR2 YYNGEE come from the germline V gene. This CDR3 has 16 residues. V lost 4 bases to trimming and J lost 5 bases, with 21 bases between them.

The V call is TRBV5-4, the J call TRBJ1-3, with D perhaps matching TRBD1 (6 bases). V was clipped by 0 bases and J by 2 bases, with 9 bases between them. Germline V gene lookup returns CDR1 SGHNT and CDR2 YYREEE (reference sequence). The CDR3 runs 15 residues. CDR3 in DNA: TGTGCCAGCAGCTTGGGCAGGGGAACTGGAAACACCATATATTTT. This codes for CASSLGRGTGNTIYF.

This chain connects TRBV5-3 to TRBJ1-5; D gene uncertain. TRBV5-3 is classed as an ORF, of uncertain function. Trimming took 2 bases from V and 5 from J, leaving 5 bases between them. There are 12 residues in the CDR3. The CDR3 reads CARSFGDQPQHF. In nucleotides, the CDR3 is TGTGCCAGAAGCTTCGGGGATCAGCCCCAGCATTTT.

This clone has more than one count but fewer than ten. The rearrangement uses TRBV19 and TRBJ2-1; 9 bases map to TRBD1. CDR3 length: 17 residues. CDR1 and CDR2 from the germline V gene are LNHDA and SQIVND (reference sequence). Germline trimming cut 3 bases from V and 5 bases from J; bases unmatched to any gene: 11. Written as DNA, the CDR3 is TGTGCCAGTAGTATGAGGAATCCGGGACAGGGAAACAATGAGCAGTTCTTC. It yields the protein CASSMRNPGQGNNEQFF.

This clone appeared a few times. This chain joins TRBV7-2 and TRBJ2-7, with 7 positions matching TRBD2. Unmatched junction bases numbered 7, after V lost 4 bases and J lost 1 base. The germline CDR1 and CDR2 sequences are SGHTA and FQGNSA. The CDR3 sequence is 15 residues long. CDR3 sequence (DNA): TGTGCCAGCAGCTCGAGCGGGGTCCAGTCCTACGAGCAGTACTTC. It encodes CASSSSGVQSYEQYF.

The chain joins TRBV19 to TRBJ2-5, with 12 bases lining up with TRBD2. This CDR3 contains 15 residues. Germline CDR1 reads LNHDA; CDR2 reads SQIVND (reference sequence). J was trimmed by 1 base and V by 4 bases; bases with no gene match: 1. CDR3: CASSKTSGSQETQYF. The CDR3 DNA reads as TGTGCCAGTAGTAAGACTAGCGGGAGCCAAGAGACCCAGTACTTC.

The chain couples TRBV19 to TRBJ2-7, with D possibly TRBD2 on 7 matching bases. The CDR3 spans 13 residues. Trimming shortened V by 2 bases and J by 3 bases, and 8 bases separated the two germline ends. The germline V gene encodes CDR1 LNHDA and CDR2 SQIVND (reference sequence). The CDR3 reads CASSIRGGYEQYF. DNA for the CDR3: TGTGCCAGTAGTATAAGGGGGGGCTACGAGCAGTACTTC.

A few counts support this clone. V is TRBV9 and J is TRBJ1-2; D uncertain. Germline V gives CDR1 SGDLS, CDR2 YYNGEE. CDR3 length: 15 amino acids. The V gene lost 3 bases and the J gene lost 6 bases, with 18 bases spanning the gap. The CDR3 here is CASSGYSLLIDGYTF. As DNA, the CDR3 is TGTGCCAGCAGCGGCTACAGTCTACTTATAGATGGCTACACCTTC.

The J gene is TRBJ2-2, the V gene TRBV21-1; TRBD2 was called by the table and not checked on the DNA. TRBV21-1 is marked as a pseudogene. The CDR3 has 21 residues. In nucleotides, the CDR3 is TGTGCCAGCATCTCTCGAAGGAAACCTCTTCTAGCGGGGGGTTTCCCCGGGGAGCTGTTTTTT. Translated: CASISRRKPLLAGGFPGELFF.

This chain joins TRBV6-5 and TRBJ2-1; D is undetermined. CDR1 MNHEY and CDR2 SVGAGI come from the germline V gene. V lost 6 bases, J lost 0 bases, and 9 bases lay in between. The CDR3 is made up of 14 amino acids. In DNA form, the CDR3 reads TGTGCCAGCAGAATACTGAGCTCCTACAATGAGCAGTTCTTC. It codes for CASRILSSYNEQFF.

The chain employs TRBV3-1 (or the pseudogene TRBV3-2) and TRBJ1-1; the match to TRBD1 covers 7 bases. Germline CDR1 is LGHDT and CDR2 is YNNKEL (reference sequence). This CDR3 has 14 residues. V lost 4 bases and J lost 4; bases outside the gene matches: 6. CDR3 in DNA: TGTGCCAGCAGCCTCAGTTACAGGGGCACTGAAGCTTTCTTT. Translating it yields CASSLSYRGTEAFF.

This clone was observed a few times. V usage is TRBV25-1 and J usage is TRBJ1-5; 8 bases match TRBD1. The CDR3 runs 13 residues. From germline, CDR1 is MGHDK and CDR2 SYGVNS. V lost 4 bases to trimming and J lost 9 bases; unmatched junction nucleotides: 5. This CDR3 reads CASSGTGRRPQHF. CDR3 coding DNA: TGTGCCAGCAGTGGGACAGGGAGGCGGCCCCAGCATTTT.

The chain is built from TRBV19 and TRBJ1-2, with a possible D match to TRBD1 (5 bases). The V and J ends lost 2 bases and 2 bases respectively, with 15 bases between them. The CDR3 sequence is 16 residues long. The germline V gene has CDR1 LNHDA and CDR2 SQIVND (reference sequence). This CDR3 reads CASSILIGGGNYGYTF. The CDR3 nucleotides are TGTGCCAGTAGTATATTGATTGGGGGAGGGAACTATGGCTACACCTTC.